The rows below give T cell receptor beta chains drawn from one sample of a study of T cell responses to AZD1222 COVID-19 vaccine. The repertoire was sequenced with immunoSEQ multiplex PCR; TCRdb's copy has only in-frame clones and lacks some. The table includes about 100,000 clones, 89% detected once. The input for sequencing was peripheral blood, taken on day 0 of MenACWY control vaccination. The receptors originated from an adult in good health. CDR3s include the opening cysteine and the closing phenylalanine or tryptophan. A D gene is named only where the DNA matches it firmly. Size values are once, few and many counts, or a class for expanded clones, and some rows have none.

clone_size	cdr3_length	v_call	j_call	d_call	cdr3_nt	cdr3_aa
few	15	TRBV10-2	TRBJ1-2	-	TGCGCCAGCAGTGATGGAGGGGGGTCCGGCTATGGCTACACCTTC	CASSDGGGSGYGYTF
-	14	TRBV2	TRBJ1-2	TRBD1	TGTGCCAGCAGTGTTCAGGGGGCAGGCTATGGCTACACCTTC	CASSVQGAGYGYTF
-	15	TRBV10-1	TRBJ2-1	-	TGCGCCAGCAGTGACCGTTCGAGCTCCTACAATGAGCAGTTCTTC	CASSDRSSSYNEQFF
-	16	TRBV7-6	TRBJ1-1	TRBD1	TGTGCCAGCAGCTTAGTACAGGGGCAGGCGAACACTGAAGCTTTCTTT	CASSLVQGQANTEAFF
-	14	TRBV5-1	TRBJ1-6	-	TGCGCCAGCAGCTTGTCCCTCTATAATTCACCCCTCCACTTT	CASSLSLYNSPLHF
-	14	TRBV18	TRBJ2-7	-	TGTGCCAGCTCACCGGCAGGGGCGACCTACGAGCAGTACTTC	CASSPAGATYEQYF
-	14	TRBV19	TRBJ1-2	-	TGTGCCAGTAGTCCCTGGACAGCTAACTATGGCTACACCTTC	CASSPWTANYGYTF
-	14	TRBV29-1	TRBJ2-1	-	TGCAGCGTTGGATGGACAGCCATTAATTACCAGCAGTTCTTC	CSVGWTAINYQQFF
-	14	TRBV5-6	TRBJ2-3	TRBD1	TGTGCCAGCAGCATCCGACAGGGCCCAGATACGCAGTATTTT	CASSIRQGPDTQYF
-	17	TRBV27	TRBJ1-6	-	TGTGCCAGCAGTTTAGGCCCCCCGGGACTTGGGGATTCACCCCTCCACTTT	CASSLGPPGLGDSPLHF
-	17	TRBV24-1	TRBJ1-2	-	TGTGCCACCAGTGATTTGTGGAGGGGGGGATCTAACTATGGCTACACCTTC	CATSDLWRGGSNYGYTF
-	15	TRBV7-4	TRBJ2-3	TRBD2	TGTGCCAGCAGCTGGACTAGCGGGTTCACAGATACGCAGTATTTT	CASSWTSGFTDTQYF
-	14	TRBV4-3	TRBJ1-1	-	TGCGCCAGCAGCCCGGGCGTAATGAACACTGAAGCTTTCTTT	CASSPGVMNTEAFF
-	11	TRBV7-3	TRBJ2-7	-	TGTGCCAGCAGCTTCCTCCGGGAGCAGTACTTC	CASSFLREQYF
-	16	TRBV6-1	TRBJ2-5	-	TGTGCCAGCAGTGAAGGAGTGGGGGCTGGGGAAGAGACCCAGTACTTC	CASSEGVGAGEETQYF
-	17	TRBV4-3	TRBJ2-5	TRBD2	TGCGCCAGCAGTCTTACCGGGACTAGCGTCACGCAAGAGACCCAGTACTTC	CASSLTGTSVTQETQYF
-	15	TRBV7-3	TRBJ1-4	-	TGTGCCAGCAGCCAGGGGAAGAGGAAAAATGAAAAACTGTTTTTT	CASSQGKRKNEKLFF
-	17	TRBV13	TRBJ2-5	-	TGTGCCAGCAGCCCTTCCCGGACCCCGAAGGCCCAAGAGACCCAGTACTTC	CASSPSRTPKAQETQYF
-	14	TRBV6-4	TRBJ2-7	TRBD2	TGTGCCAGCAGATTGACTAGCGGGAGCTACGAGCAGTACTTC	CASRLTSGSYEQYF
-	15	TRBV12-5	TRBJ2-5	-	TGTGCTAGTGGTACCCCCGGGACCCTGAGAGAGACCCAGTACTTC	CASGTPGTLRETQYF
few	17	TRBV2	TRBJ1-5	-	TGTGCCAGCAGTGAAGGCAGGGGAAGGCGTAGCAATCAGCCCCAGCATTTT	CASSEGRGRRSNQPQHF
-	11	TRBV5-8	TRBJ2-3	-	TGTGCCAGCAGGCCAGGGGATACGCAGTATTTT	CASRPGDTQYF
-	12	TRBV29-1	TRBJ1-5	-	TGCAGCGTTGAAGATACGGGTCAGCCCCAGCATTTT	CSVEDTGQPQHF
-	17	TRBV19	TRBJ1-1	TRBD1	TGTGCCAGTAGTATCGACCCCCCGGACAGGACGAACACTGAAGCTTTCTTT	CASSIDPPDRTNTEAFF
-	14	TRBV19	TRBJ1-5	TRBD1	TGTGCCAGTAGTAGACAGGGGGCTTCTCAGCCCCAGCATTTT	CASSRQGASQPQHF
-	18	TRBV4-2	TRBJ2-2	TRBD2	TGTGCCAGCAGCCAAGAAGGGCTAGCGGGGGGAATCCCCGGGGAGCTGTTTTTT	CASSQEGLAGGIPGELFF
-	15	TRBV5-8	TRBJ2-4	TRBD1	TGTGCCAGCAGCCTACCCGGGACAGAGAAAAACATTCAGTACTTC	CASSLPGTEKNIQYF
-	16	TRBV11-2	TRBJ1-2	TRBD1	TGTGCCAGCAGCTTTAGGGGCGGGACAGTCAACTATGGCTACACCTTC	CASSFRGGTVNYGYTF
-	14	TRBV4-1	TRBJ1-1	TRBD1	TGCGCCAGCAGCCGGACAGGGCCGGGCACTGAAGCTTTCTTT	CASSRTGPGTEAFF
-	15	TRBV11-3	TRBJ2-3	-	TGTGCCAGCAGCGCCAGGGTTTCGGGCACAGATACGCAGTATTTT	CASSARVSGTDTQYF
-	14	TRBV30	TRBJ1-1	-	TGTGCCTGGAGTGTACAGAGGCAGCGCACTGAAGCTTTCTTT	CAWSVQRQRTEAFF
few	14	TRBV28	TRBJ2-2	-	TGTGCCAGCAGTTCTGGGGGCCGACCCGGGGAGCTGTTTTTT	CASSSGGRPGELFF
-	17	TRBV30	TRBJ1-5	TRBD1	TGTGCCTGGAGTCCGGCCGGGACAGCATATAGCAATCAGCCCCAGCATTTT	CAWSPAGTAYSNQPQHF
-	13	TRBV5-1	TRBJ1-1	-	TGCGCCAGCAGCTATAGGACCGGGACTGAAGCTTTCTTT	CASSYRTGTEAFF
-	15	TRBV6-5	TRBJ1-1	-	TGTGCCAGCAGTTATGCCGACGGCCTGAACACTGAAGCTTTCTTT	CASSYADGLNTEAFF
-	13	TRBV7-9	TRBJ1-1	-	TGTGCCAGCAGCGCCCAGGGCAACACTGAAGCTTTCTTT	CASSAQGNTEAFF
-	14	TRBV7-2	TRBJ2-7	-	TGTGCCAGCAGCCCCTCCGGGACGCGATACGAGCAGTACTTC	CASSPSGTRYEQYF
-	14	TRBV5-6	TRBJ1-2	-	TGTGCCAGCAGCTTGGATACAGGGTCCTATGGCTACACCTTC	CASSLDTGSYGYTF
-	19	TRBV21-1	TRBJ1-4	-	TGTGCCAGCAGCAAATGCCGGGACAGGGCTTTACAAACTAATGAAAAACTGTTTTTT	CASSKCRDRALQTNEKLFF
-	17	TRBV7-9	TRBJ2-5	-	TGTGCCAGCAGCTTAGGGTCGCGGCAGGGGAGAGTATGGACCCAGTACTTC	CASSLGSRQGRVWTQYF
-	14	TRBV7-3	TRBJ2-5	-	TGTGCCAGCAGCTTGGGTGCTAGCGCAGAGACCCAGTACTTC	CASSLGASAETQYF
-	15	TRBV7-2	TRBJ2-3	-	TGTGCCAGCAGCTTAGCGAGTGGGGGGCTAGATACGCAGTATTTT	CASSLASGGLDTQYF
few	17	TRBV7-8	TRBJ2-5	TRBD2	TGTGCCAGCACCCTCCCCACTAGCGGGGGGAACCAAGAGACCCAGTACTTC	CASTLPTSGGNQETQYF
once	15	TRBV5-5	TRBJ1-5	-	TGTGCCAGCAGCGTTGGATCGGGAGTGAATCAGCCCCAGCATTTT	CASSVGSGVNQPQHF
-	16	TRBV7-9	TRBJ1-5	-	TGTGCCAGCAGCTTAGCCTGGGGGGGTAGCAATCAGCCCCAGCATTTT	CASSLAWGGSNQPQHF
-	15	TRBV30	TRBJ1-5	TRBD1	TGTGCCTGGAGTGGGGGACAGGGAGTTTATCAGCCCCAGCATTTT	CAWSGGQGVYQPQHF
-	14	TRBV2	TRBJ1-5	-	TGTGCCAGCAGTGACAGGGCCGAAGGTCAGCCCCAGCATTTT	CASSDRAEGQPQHF
-	14	TRBV29-1	TRBJ2-1	-	TGCAGCGTTGAAGATCGCGAAGAATACAATGAGCAGTTCTTC	CSVEDREEYNEQFF
-	11	TRBV28	TRBJ1-2	-	TGTGCCAGCAGCAGTAACTATGGCTACACCTTC	CASSSNYGYTF
-	17	TRBV2	TRBJ2-4	TRBD1	TGTGCCAGCAGAGCAGGGGGCGATTCGTTAGCCAAAAACATTCAGTACTTC	CASRAGGDSLAKNIQYF
-	14	TRBV23-1	TRBJ2-2	-	TGCGCCGTTGGGGGGGGGCGGGGCACCGGGGAGCTGTTTTTT	CAVGGGRGTGELFF
-	15	TRBV5-4	TRBJ2-6	-	TGTGCCAGCAGCTCCGGGTTCTCTGGGGCCAACGTCCTGACTTTC	CASSSGFSGANVLTF
-	16	TRBV7-2	TRBJ1-2	TRBD1	TGTGCCAGCAGCTTAGACGGACAGGGGAGACGAGGTGGCTACACCTTC	CASSLDGQGRRGGYTF